The present TCR beta chain was sequenced within a study of neurological immune-mediated disorders. The making of cDNA relied on 5'RACE with 10-nucleotide random UMIs. Each CDR3 protein is one row after TCRdb ran MiXCR on the 5' RACE reads. The sample consists of about 41,000 distinct CDR3 sequences, about 15% of them appearing once. Libraries from sorted cells used about a million T cells (CD4+ or CD8+). Findings and caveats of the study: Multiple sclerosis was found to have the least TCR clonal expansion, below healthy controls, and HTLV-1-associated myelopathy the most.

Ten or more counts support this clonotype. What it binds is not known. The germline gives CDR1 ENHRY, CDR2 SYGVKD. CDR3 length: 14 residues. V lost 6 bases and J lost 2, with 13 bases in between. The chain employs TRBV10-3 and TRBJ1-1; no clear D gene. The source material was CD4+ T cells from blood. The source of this sequence is a woman aged 60-75 years with HTLV-1-associated myelopathy (HAM/TSP). CDR3 sequence: CAISPREVNTEAFF. The CDR3 region has the DNA TGTGCCATCAGCCCCCGGGAGGTTAACACTGAAGCTTTCTTT.